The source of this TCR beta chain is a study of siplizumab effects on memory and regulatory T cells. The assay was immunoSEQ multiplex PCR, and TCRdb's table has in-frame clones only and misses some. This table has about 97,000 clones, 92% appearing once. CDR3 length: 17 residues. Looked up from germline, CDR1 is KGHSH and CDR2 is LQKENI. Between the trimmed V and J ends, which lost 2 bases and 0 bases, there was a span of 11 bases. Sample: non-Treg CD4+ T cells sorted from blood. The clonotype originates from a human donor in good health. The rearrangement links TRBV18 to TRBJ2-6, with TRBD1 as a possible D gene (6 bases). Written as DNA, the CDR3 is TGTGCCAGCTCACCAGTGAAGGGGGTCTCTGGGGCCAACGTCCTGACTTTC. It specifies CASSPVKGVSGANVLTF.